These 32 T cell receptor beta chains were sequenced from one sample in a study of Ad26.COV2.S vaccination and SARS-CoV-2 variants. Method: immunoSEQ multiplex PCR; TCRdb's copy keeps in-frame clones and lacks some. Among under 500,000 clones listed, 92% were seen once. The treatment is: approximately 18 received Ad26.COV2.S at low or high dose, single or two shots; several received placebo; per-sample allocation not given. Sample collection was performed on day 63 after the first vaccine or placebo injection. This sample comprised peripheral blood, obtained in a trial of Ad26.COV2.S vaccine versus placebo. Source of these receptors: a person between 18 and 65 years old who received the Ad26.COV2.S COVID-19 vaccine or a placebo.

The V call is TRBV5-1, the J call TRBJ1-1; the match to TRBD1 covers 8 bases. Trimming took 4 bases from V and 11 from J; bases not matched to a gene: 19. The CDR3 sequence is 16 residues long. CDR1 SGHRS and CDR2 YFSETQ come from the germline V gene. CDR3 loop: CASSPRTGKAGEGAFF. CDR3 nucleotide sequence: TGCGCCAGCAGCCCACGGACAGGGAAAGCGGGCGAAGGGGCTTTCTTT.

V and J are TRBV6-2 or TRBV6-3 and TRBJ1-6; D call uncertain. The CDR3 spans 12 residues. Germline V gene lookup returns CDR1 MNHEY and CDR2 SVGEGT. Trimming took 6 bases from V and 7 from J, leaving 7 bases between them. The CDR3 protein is CASRPPNSPLHF. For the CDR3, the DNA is TGTGCCAGCAGACCTCCCAATTCACCCCTCCACTTT.

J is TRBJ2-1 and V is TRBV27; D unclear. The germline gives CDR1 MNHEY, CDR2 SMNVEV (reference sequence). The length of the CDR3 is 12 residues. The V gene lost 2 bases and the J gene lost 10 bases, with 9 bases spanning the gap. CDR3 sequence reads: CASSLNGPEQFF. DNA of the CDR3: TGTGCCAGCAGTTTAAATGGACCGGAGCAGTTCTTC.

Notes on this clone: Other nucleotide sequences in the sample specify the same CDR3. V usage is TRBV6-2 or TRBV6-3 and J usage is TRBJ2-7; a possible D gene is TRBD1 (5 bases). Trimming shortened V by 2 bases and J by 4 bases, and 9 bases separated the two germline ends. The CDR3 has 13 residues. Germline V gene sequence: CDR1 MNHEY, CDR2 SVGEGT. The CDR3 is CASSYLGVYEQYF. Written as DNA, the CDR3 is TGTGCCAGCAGTTACCTAGGGGTTTACGAGCAGTACTTC.

CDR3 nucleotides: TGTGCCAGCACCACGACCCCTGAACCCCTCCACTTT. Residues: CASTTTPEPLHF. This chain connects TRBV2 to TRBJ1-6; D remains ambiguous. CDR1 SNHLY and CDR2 FYNNEI come from the germline V gene. The CDR3 totals 12 residues. Trimming cost V 7 bases and J 12 bases, with 13 bases left between them.

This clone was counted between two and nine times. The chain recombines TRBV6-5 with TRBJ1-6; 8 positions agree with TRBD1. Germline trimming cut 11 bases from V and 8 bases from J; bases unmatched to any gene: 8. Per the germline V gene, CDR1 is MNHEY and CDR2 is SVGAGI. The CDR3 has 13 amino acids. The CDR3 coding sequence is TGTGCCGTTAGGACAGGGCAGGATTCACCCCTCCACTTT. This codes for CAVRTGQDSPLHF.

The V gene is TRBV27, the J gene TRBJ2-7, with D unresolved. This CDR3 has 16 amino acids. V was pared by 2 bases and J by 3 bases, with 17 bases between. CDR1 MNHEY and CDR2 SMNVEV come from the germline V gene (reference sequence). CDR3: CASSLKSDPAVYEQYF. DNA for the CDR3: TGTGCCAGCAGTTTAAAGTCCGACCCCGCAGTCTACGAGCAGTACTTC.

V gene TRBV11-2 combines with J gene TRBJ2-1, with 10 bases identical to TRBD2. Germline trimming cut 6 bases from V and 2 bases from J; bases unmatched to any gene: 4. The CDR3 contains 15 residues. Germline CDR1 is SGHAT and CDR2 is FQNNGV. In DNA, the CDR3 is TGTGCCAGCAGTCCTAGCGGGAGTGCCTACAATGAGCAGTTCTTC. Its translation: CASSPSGSAYNEQFF.

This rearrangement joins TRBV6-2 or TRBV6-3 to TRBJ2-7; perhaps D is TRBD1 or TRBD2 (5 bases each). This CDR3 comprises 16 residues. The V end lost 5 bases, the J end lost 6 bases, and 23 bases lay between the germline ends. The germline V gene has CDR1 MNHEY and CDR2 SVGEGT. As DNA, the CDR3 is TGTGCCAGCAGTAAATCCCCAGGGACCTACTCCCTCGAGCAGTACTTC. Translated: CASSKSPGTYSLEQYF.

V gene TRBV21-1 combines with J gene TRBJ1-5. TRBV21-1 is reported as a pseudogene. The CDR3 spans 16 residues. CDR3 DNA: TGTGCCAGCAGCTTATTTATCATGACGGCAAATCAGCCCCAGCATTTT. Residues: CASSLFIMTANQPQHF.

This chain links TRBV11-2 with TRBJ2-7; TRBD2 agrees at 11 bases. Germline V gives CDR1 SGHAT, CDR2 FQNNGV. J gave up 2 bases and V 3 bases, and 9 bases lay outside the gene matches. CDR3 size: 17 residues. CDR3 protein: CASSFQAGSGGAYEQYF. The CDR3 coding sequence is TGTGCCAGCAGCTTCCAAGCAGGTAGCGGGGGGGCCTACGAGCAGTACTTC.

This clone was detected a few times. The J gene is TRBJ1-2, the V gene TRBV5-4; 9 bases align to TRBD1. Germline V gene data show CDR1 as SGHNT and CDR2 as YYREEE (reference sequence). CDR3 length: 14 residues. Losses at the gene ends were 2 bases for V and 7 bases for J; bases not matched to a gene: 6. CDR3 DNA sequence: TGTGCCAGCAGCTTTACAGGGGGCGCGAGTGGCTACACCTTC. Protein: CASSFTGGASGYTF. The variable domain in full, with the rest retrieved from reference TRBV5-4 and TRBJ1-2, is ETGVTQSPTHLIKTRGQQVTLRCSSQSGHNTVSWYQQALGQGPQFIFQYYREEENGRGNFPPRFSGLQFPNYSSELNVNALELDDSALYLCASSFTGGASGYTFGSGTRLTVV.

The CDR3 protein is CASSGDGVLYGYTF. The CDR3 coding sequence is TGTGCCAGTAGTGGGGACGGGGTTCTCTATGGCTACACCTTC. V and J are TRBV19 and TRBJ1-2, with D perhaps matching TRBD1 (5 bases). Deletions cut 5 bases from V and 4 bases from J, with 14 bases between. Germline-derived CDR1 and CDR2 are LNHDA and SQIVND (reference sequence). The CDR3 length is 14 residues.

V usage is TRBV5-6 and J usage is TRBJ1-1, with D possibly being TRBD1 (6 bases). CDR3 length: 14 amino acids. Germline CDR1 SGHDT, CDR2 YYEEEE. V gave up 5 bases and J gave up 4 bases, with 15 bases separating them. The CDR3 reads CASRKQGFGTEAFF. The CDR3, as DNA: TGTGCCAGCAGGAAACAGGGTTTTGGCACTGAAGCTTTCTTT.

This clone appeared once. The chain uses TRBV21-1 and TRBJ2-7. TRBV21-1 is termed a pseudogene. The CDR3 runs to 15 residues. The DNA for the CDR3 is TGTGCCAGCAGCTTCCGCAGTAAGGGCTCCTACGAGCAGTACTTC. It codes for CASSFRSKGSYEQYF.

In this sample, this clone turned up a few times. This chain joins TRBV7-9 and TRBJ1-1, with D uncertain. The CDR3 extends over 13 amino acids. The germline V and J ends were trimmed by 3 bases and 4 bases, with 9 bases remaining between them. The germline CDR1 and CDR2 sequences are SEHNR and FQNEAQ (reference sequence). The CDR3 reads CASSLPSPTEAFF. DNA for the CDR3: TGTGCCAGCAGCTTGCCCTCCCCCACTGAAGCTTTCTTT.

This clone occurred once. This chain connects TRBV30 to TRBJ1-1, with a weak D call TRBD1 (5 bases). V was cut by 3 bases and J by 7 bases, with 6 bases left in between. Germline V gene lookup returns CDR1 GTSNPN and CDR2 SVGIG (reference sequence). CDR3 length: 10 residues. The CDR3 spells CAWSDSEAFF. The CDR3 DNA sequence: TGTGCCTGGAGCGACAGTGAAGCTTTCTTT.

DNA for the CDR3: TGCGCCAGCAGCCAAGGCCTCCCCAGGGAGACCCAGTACTTC. It codes for CASSQGLPRETQYF. The chain carries TRBV4-3 and TRBJ2-5; D uncertain. The ends were cut back, 1 base at V and 5 bases at J, with 11 bases in the middle. Looked up from germline, CDR1 is LGHNA and CDR2 is YSLEER. CDR3 size: 14 residues.

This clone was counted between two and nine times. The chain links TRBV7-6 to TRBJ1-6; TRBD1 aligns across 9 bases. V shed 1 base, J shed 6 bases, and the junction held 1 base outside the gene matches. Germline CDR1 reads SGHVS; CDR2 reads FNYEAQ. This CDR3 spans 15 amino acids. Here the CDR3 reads CASSLVTGGNSPLHF. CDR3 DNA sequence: TGTGCCAGCAGCTTAGTGACAGGGGGTAATTCACCCCTCCACTTT.

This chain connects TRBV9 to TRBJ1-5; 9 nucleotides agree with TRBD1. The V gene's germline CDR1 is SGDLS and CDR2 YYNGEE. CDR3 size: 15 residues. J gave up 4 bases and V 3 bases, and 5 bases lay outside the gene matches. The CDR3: CASSGGTGSNQPQHF. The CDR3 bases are TGTGCCAGCAGCGGCGGGACAGGGTCAAATCAGCCCCAGCATTTT.

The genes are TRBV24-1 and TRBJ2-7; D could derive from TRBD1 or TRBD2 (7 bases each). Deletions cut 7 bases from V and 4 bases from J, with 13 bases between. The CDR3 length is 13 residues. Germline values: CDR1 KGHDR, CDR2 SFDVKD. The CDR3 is CATRQGGLYEQYF. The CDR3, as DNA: TGTGCCACCAGGCAGGGGGGGTTATACGAGCAGTACTTC.

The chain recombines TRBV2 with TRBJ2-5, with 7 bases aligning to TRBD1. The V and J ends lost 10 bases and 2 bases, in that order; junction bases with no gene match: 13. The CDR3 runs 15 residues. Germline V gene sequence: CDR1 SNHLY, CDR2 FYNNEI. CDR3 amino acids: CATLKRDSRQETQYF. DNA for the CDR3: TGTGCCACCCTTAAGAGGGACAGCAGACAAGAGACCCAGTACTTC.

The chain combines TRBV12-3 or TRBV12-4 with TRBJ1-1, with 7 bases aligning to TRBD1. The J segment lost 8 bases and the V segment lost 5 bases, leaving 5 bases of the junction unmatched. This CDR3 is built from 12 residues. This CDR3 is CASSPDRDEAFF. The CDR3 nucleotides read TGTGCCAGCAGTCCCGACAGGGACGAAGCTTTCTTT.

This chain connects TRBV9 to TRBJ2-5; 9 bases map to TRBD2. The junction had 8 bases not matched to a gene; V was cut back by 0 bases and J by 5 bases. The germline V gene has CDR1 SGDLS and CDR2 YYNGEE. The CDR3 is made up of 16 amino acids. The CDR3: CASSVEGGGALETQYF. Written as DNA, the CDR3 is TGTGCCAGCAGCGTAGAGGGCGGGGGGGCTTTGGAGACCCAGTACTTC.

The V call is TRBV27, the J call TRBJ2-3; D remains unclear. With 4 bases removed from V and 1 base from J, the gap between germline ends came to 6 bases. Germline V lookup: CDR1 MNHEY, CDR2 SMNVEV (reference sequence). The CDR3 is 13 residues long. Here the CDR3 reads CASSSGGTDTQYF. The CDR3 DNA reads TGTGCCAGCAGTTCTGGGGGCACAGATACGCAGTATTTT.

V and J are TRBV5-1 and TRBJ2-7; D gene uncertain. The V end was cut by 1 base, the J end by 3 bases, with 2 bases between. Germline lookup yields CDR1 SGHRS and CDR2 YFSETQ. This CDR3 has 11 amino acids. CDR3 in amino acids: CASSLYYEQYF. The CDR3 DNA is TGCGCCAGCAGCTTGTACTACGAGCAGTACTTC.

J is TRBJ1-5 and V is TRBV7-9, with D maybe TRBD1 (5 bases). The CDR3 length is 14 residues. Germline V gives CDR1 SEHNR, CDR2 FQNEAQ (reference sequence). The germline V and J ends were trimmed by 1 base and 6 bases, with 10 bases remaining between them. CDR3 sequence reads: CASSLGGRGQPQHF. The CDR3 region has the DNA TGTGCCAGCAGCTTAGGCGGTAGGGGTCAGCCCCAGCATTTT.

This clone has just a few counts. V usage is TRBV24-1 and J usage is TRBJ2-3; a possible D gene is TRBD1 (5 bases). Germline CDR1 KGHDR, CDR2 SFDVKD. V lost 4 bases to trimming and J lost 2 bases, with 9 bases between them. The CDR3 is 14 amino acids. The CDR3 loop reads CATSERTYTDTQYF. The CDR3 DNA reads TGTGCCACCAGTGAAAGGACATACACAGATACGCAGTATTTT.

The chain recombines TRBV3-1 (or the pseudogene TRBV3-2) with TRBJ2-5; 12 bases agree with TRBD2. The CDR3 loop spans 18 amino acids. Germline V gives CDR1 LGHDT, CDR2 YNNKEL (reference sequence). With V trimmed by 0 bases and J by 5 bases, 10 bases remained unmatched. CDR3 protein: CASSQDEPSGGAGETQYF. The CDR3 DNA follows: TGTGCCAGCAGCCAAGATGAACCTAGCGGGGGGGCTGGGGAGACCCAGTACTTC.

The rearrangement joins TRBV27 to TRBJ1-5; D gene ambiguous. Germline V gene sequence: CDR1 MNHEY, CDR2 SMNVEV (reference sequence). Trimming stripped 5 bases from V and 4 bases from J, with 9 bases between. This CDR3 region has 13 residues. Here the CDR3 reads CASSIQRNQPQHF. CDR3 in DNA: TGTGCCAGCAGTATCCAGCGAAATCAGCCCCAGCATTTT.

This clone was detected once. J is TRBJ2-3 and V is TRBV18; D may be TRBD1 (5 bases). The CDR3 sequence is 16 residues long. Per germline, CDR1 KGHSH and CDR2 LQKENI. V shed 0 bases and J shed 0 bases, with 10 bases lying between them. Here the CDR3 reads CASSPPRTSSTDTQYF. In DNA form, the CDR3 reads TGTGCCAGCTCACCACCGAGGACATCTAGCACAGATACGCAGTATTTT.

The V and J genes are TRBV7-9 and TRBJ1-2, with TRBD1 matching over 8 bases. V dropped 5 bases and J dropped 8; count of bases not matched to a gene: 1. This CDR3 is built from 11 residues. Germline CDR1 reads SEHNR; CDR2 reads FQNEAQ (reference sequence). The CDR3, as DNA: TGTGCCAGCAGCGCAGGGGGCGGCTACACCTTC. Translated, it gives CASSAGGGYTF.